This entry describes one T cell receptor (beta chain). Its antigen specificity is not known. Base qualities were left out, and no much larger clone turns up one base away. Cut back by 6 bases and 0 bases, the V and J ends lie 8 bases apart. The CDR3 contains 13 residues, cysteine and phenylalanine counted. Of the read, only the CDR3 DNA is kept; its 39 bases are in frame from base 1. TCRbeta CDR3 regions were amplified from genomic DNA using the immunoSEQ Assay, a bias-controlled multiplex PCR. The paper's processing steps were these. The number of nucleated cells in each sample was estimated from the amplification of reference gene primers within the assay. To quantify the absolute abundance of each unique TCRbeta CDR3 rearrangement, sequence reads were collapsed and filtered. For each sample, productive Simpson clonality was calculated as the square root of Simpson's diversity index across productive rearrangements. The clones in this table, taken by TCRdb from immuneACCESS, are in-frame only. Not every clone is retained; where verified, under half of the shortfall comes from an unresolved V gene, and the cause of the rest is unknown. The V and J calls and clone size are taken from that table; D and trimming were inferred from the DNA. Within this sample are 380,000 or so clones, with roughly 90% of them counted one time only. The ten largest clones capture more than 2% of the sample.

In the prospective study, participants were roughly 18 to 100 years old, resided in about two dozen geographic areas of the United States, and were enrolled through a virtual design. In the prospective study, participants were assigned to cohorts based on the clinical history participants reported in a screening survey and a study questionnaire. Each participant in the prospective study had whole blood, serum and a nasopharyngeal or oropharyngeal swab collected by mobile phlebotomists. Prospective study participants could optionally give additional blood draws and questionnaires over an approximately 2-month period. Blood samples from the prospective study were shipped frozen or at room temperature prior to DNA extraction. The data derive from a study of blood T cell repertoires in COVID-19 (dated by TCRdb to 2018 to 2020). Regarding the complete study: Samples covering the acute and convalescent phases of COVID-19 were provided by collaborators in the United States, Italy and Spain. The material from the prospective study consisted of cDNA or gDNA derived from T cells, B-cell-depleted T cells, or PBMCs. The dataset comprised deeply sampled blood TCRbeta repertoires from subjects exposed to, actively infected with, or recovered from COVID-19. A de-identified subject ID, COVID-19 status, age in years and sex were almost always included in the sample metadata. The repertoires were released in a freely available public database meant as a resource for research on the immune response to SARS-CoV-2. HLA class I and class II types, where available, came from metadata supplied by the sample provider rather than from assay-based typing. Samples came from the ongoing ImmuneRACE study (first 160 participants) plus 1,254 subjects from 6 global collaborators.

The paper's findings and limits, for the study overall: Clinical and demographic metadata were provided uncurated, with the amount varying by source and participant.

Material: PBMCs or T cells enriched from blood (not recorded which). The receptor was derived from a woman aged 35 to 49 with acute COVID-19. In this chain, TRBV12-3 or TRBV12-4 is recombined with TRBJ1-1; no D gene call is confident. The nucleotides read TGTGCCAGCAGCCTCACTTTGAACACTGAAGCTTTCTTT. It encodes CASSLTLNTEAFF.